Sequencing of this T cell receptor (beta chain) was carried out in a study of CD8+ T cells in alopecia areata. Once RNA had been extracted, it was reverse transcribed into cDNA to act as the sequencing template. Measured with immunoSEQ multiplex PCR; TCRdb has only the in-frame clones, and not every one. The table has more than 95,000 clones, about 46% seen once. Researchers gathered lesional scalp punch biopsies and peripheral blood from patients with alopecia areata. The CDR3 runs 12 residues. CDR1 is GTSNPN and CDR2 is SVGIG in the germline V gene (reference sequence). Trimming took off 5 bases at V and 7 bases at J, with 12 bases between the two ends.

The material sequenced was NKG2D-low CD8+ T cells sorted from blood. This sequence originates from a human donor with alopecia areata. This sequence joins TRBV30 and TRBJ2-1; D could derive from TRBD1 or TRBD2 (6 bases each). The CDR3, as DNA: TGTGCCTGGGGGCGAGGGGGGAATGAGCAGTTCTTC. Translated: CAWGRGGNEQFF. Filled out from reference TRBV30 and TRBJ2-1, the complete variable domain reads SQTIHQWPATLVQPVGSPLSLECTVEGTSNPNLYWYRQAAGRGLQLLFYSVGIGQISSEVPQNLSASRPQDRQFILSSKKLLLSDSGFYLCAWGRGGNEQFFGPGTRLTVL.